This TCR beta chain was identified in a study of T cell repertoires and Cas9 in healthy adults. Study summary: Characterization of SpCas9-reactive CD4 and CD8 T cells covered multi-effector potency, cytotoxicity and lineage.

About this clone itself: No antigen is known for it.

The table came from immunoSEQ multiplex PCR; TCRdb's copy has only in-frame clones and leaves some out. The table lists about 22,000 clones, around 90% of them singletons. The junction had 3 bases not matched to a gene; V was cut back by 5 bases and J by 0 bases. The CDR3 length is 15 residues. Germline CDR1 is MNHEY and CDR2 is SMNVEV (reference sequence). Study-wide results and limits: SpCas9-reactive regulatory T cells reportedly mitigated SpCas9-reactive effector T cells in vitro.

The sequence derives from a human donor in good health. Input material: CD4+ effector T cells (CD127+, CD25-, CD137-, CD154-) from PBMCs; culture status not recorded. The chain uses TRBV27 and TRBJ1-2; TRBD1 matches at 10 bases. This CDR3 is CASSPDRGANYGYTF. CDR3 DNA: TGTGCCAGCAGTCCGGACAGGGGGGCTAACTATGGCTACACCTTC.